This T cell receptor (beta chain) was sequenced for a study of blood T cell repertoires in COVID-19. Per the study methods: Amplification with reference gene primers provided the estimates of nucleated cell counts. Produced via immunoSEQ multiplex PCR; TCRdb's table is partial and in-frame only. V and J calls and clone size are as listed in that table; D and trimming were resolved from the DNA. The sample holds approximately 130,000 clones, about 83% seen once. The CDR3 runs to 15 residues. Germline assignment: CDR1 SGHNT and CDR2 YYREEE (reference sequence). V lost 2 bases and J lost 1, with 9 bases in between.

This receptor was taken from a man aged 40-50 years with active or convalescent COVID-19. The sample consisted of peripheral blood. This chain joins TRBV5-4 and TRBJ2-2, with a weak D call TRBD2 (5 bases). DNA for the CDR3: TGTGCCAGCAGCTTAGTGGACTTGAACACCGGGGAGCTGTTTTTT. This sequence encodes CASSLVDLNTGELFF.